The 8 T cell receptor beta chains reported below all come from one sample, sequenced in a study of a mutant IDH1 vaccine in newly diagnosed glioma. These TCRs' antigens remain unknown. Time point denoted: week 11, during vaccination. Doses consisted of 300 ug of mutant IDH1 20-mer peptide each, paired with topical imiquimod. Sequencing used immunoSEQ multiplex PCR; TCRdb keeps in-frame clones, though not all of them. This sample yields around 130,000 clones, of which roughly 75% are seen a single time; 4.5% to 5.5% belongs to the top ten. The sequences come from PBMCs, collected from a glioma patient whose treatment included an IDH1 peptide vaccine. These receptors were taken from a man aged 35 to 55 with glioma.

In this sample, this clone turned up a few times. This rearrangement joins TRBV2 to TRBJ1-5; 9 bases are a match to TRBD1. V dropped 6 bases and J dropped 7; count of bases not matched to a gene: 10. The CDR3 has 15 amino acids. CDR1 SNHLY and CDR2 FYNNEI come from the germline V gene. The CDR3 here is CASRGPGQGGQPQHF. CDR3 DNA sequence: TGTGCCAGCAGGGGACCGGGACAGGGAGGACAGCCCCAGCATTTT.

This chain uses TRBV5-6 with TRBJ1-2; D is unclear. Germline V gene sequence: CDR1 SGHDT, CDR2 YYEEEE. The CDR3 covers 13 residues. Trimming stripped 5 bases from V and 0 bases from J, with 8 bases between. DNA for the CDR3: TGTGCCAGCAGTTTTGGATCTAACTATGGCTACACCTTC. Translation gives CASSFGSNYGYTF.

The sample holds many counts of this clone. The junction shows a germline mismatch at one end, possibly a read error. V usage is TRBV7-7 and J usage is TRBJ2-2; 11 bases are shared with TRBD1. The CDR3 loop spans 15 amino acids. Germline lookup yields CDR1 SSHAT and CDR2 FNYEAQ (reference sequence). The CDR3 loop reads CASSPGTGGAGELFF. The CDR3 bases are TGTGCTAGCAGCCCCGGGACAGGGGGGGCCGGGGAGCTGTTTTTT.

This CDR3 reads CASSYPLLAGPDGELFF. As DNA, the CDR3 is TGTGCCAGCAGCTACCCTTTACTAGCGGGGCCAGACGGGGAGCTGTTTTTT. The V call is TRBV7-9, the J call TRBJ2-2, with TRBD2 identical over 10 bases. V lost 4 bases to trimming and J lost 7 bases; unmatched junction nucleotides: 12. The CDR3 covers 17 residues. Germline assignment: CDR1 SEHNR and CDR2 FQNEAQ (reference sequence). The full variable domain, in which reference TRBV7-9 and TRBJ2-2 provide the parts outside the CDR3, is DTGVSQNPRHKITKRGQNVTFRCDPISEHNRLYWYRQTLGQGPEFLTYFQNEAQLEKSRLLSDRFSAERPKGSFSTLEIQRTEQGDSAMYLCASSYPLLAGPDGELFFGEGSRLTVL.

V is TRBV5-4 and J is TRBJ2-2, with D hard to call. Germline loops: CDR1 SGHNT, CDR2 YYREEE (reference sequence). The CDR3 length is 13 residues. V lost 0 bases and J 8 bases, leaving 8 bases between the germline ends. The CDR3 here is CASSLGLVGELFF. CDR3 sequence (DNA): TGTGCCAGCAGCTTGGGACTTGTTGGGGAGCTGTTTTTT.

The J gene is TRBJ2-7, the V gene TRBV5-1; the match to TRBD1 covers 8 bases. Germline CDR1 SGHRS, CDR2 YFSETQ. Trimming took 7 bases from V and 2 from J; bases not matched to a gene: 8. The CDR3 length is 14 residues. CDR3: CASGPGTGTYEQYF. CDR3 nucleotides: TGCGCCAGCGGACCTGGGACAGGAACCTACGAGCAGTACTTC.

The chain is built from TRBV7-8 and TRBJ1-3; the match to TRBD1 covers 9 bases. The CDR3 sequence is 15 residues long. Germline V gene lookup returns CDR1 SGHVS and CDR2 FQNEAQ. The ends lost 5 bases at V and 1 base at J; junction bases unmatched: 3. The CDR3, as DNA: TGTGCCAGCAGCCCCGGGACAGGGTCTGGAAACACCATATATTTT. Translating gives CASSPGTGSGNTIYF.

V gene TRBV4-1 combines with J gene TRBJ2-3, with 11 bases lining up with TRBD2. The V and J ends lost 1 base and 4 bases, in that order; junction bases with no gene match: 13. The CDR3 consists of 19 residues. Germline V lookup: CDR1 MGHRA, CDR2 YSYEKL. The CDR3 here is CASSQGIAGGQGVPDTQYF. CDR3 DNA: TGCGCCAGCAGCCAAGGGATAGCGGGAGGGCAAGGAGTTCCAGATACGCAGTATTTT.